Listed here is a single T cell receptor beta chain. Antigen unknown. The sample comes from a study of cytomegalovirus exposure and HLA in healthy donors. Among the 120 subjects of the validation cohort, separate from the 666-subject first cohort, were the donors. General study findings and limits: The study designated 150 or so TCR beta chains cytomegalovirus-associated.

This CDR3 comprises 13 residues. Trimming at V came to 8 bases and at J to 6 bases, leaving 6 bases not matched to a gene. Germline lookup yields CDR1 ENHRY and CDR2 SYGVKD. Repertoires were generated with immunoSEQ multiplex PCR, while TCRdb's copy carries only in-frame clones and drops some. The profile covers about 60,000 clones, with approximately 93% appearing a single time and around 5.5% taken by the ten largest. Sequencing used PBMCs. This TCR derives from a young woman in good health and CMV-seronegative. The chain has TRBV10-3 and TRBJ1-4, with 7 bases matching TRBD1. The CDR3 reads CAISGTEDEKLFF. The CDR3 region has the DNA TGTGCCATCTCGGGGACAGAAGATGAAAAACTGTTTTTT.